Reported below is one T cell receptor (beta chain). The source of the sample is a study of blood T cell repertoires in COVID-19. Background on the study: Samples representing acute and convalescent COVID-19 were sourced from the United States, Italy and Spain. In each case, the material was cDNA or gDNA derived from T cells, B-cell-depleted T cells, or PBMCs.

CDR1 and CDR2 from the germline V gene are LGHNA and YNFKEQ. V lost 4 bases to trimming and J lost 3 bases; unmatched junction nucleotides: 8. There are 17 residues in the CDR3. Under the authors' procedure: It was from reference gene primer amplification that nucleated cell counts were estimated. The method was immunoSEQ multiplex PCR; TCRdb's version includes in-frame clones alone and lacks a portion of them. Clone size and the V and J calls come from that table; the DNA yielded D and trimming. The sample includes 130,000 to 150,000 clones, about 85% of them seen just once. The rearrangement joins TRBV4-2 to TRBJ1-4; 10 bases fit TRBD1. This receptor was identified in a human donor with acute or convalescent COVID-19. The donor label of this sample is uncertain. The material sequenced was peripheral blood. This CDR3 reads CASSRETGGGSNEKLFF. DNA of the CDR3: TGTGCCAGCAGCCGAGAGACAGGGGGCGGATCTAATGAAAAACTGTTTTTT.